The 3 T cell receptor beta chains presented below share a single source sample, sequenced in a study of shared clonotypes between healthy human individuals. Sequencing used immunoSEQ multiplex PCR; TCRdb keeps in-frame clones, though not all of them. This sample yields some 1 million clones, of which around 74% are seen a single time; about 1.5% belongs to the top ten. Sequences were obtained from memory CD4+ T cells sorted from blood. Subset described: CD45RA-negative fraction. These receptors were obtained from a man younger than 30 in good health.

This clone appeared once. The V call is TRBV19, the J call TRBJ1-3; no reliable D call. Germline CDR1 reads LNHDA; CDR2 reads SQIVND (reference sequence). Trimming took 4 bases from V and 3 from J, leaving 16 bases between them. This CDR3 has 16 residues. The CDR3 coding sequence is TGTGCCAGTAGTAACTACCGGGAATTGGATGGAAACACCATATATTTT. This sequence encodes CASSNYRELDGNTIYF.

The chain has TRBV7-9 and TRBJ1-1; D is unresolved. V lost 3 bases, J lost 1 base, and 6 bases lay in between. CDR1 and CDR2 from the germline V gene are SEHNR and FQNEAQ (reference sequence). The CDR3 is 13 residues long. The CDR3 spells CASSFGTNTEAFF. The CDR3 DNA reads TGTGCCAGCAGCTTTGGTACGAACACTGAAGCTTTCTTT.

The CDR3 loop reads CASSLEGQYGNTIYF. The CDR3 bases are TGCGCCAGCAGCTTGGAAGGGCAATATGGAAACACCATATATTTT. The V call is TRBV5-1, the J call TRBJ1-3; no firm D call. Germline V gene lookup returns CDR1 SGHRS and CDR2 YFSETQ. The length of the CDR3 is 15 residues. Deletions cut 0 bases from V and 3 bases from J, with 10 bases between.